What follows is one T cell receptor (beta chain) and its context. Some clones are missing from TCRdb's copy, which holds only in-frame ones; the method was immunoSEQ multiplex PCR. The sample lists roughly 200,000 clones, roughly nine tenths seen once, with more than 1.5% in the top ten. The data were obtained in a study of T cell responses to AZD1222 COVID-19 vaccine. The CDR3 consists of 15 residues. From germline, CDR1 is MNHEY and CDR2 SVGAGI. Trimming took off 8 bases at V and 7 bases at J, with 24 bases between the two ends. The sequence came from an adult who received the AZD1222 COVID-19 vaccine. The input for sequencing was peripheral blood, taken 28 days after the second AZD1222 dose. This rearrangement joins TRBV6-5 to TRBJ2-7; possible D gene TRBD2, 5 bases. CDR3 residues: CASRRGERILGEQYF. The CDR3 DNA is TGTGCCAGCCGCCGGGGAGAGCGGATCTTGGGGGAGCAGTACTTC.